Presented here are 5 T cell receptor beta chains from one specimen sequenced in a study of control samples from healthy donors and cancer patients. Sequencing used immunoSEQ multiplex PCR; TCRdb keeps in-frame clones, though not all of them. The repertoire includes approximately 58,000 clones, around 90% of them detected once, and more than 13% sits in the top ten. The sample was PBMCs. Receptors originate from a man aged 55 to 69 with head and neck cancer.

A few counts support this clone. CDR3 loop: CASSYRTGGSTEAFF. CDR3 nucleotide sequence: TGTGCCAGCAGCTATAGGACAGGGGGCTCGACTGAAGCTTTCTTT. The V and J genes are TRBV5-4 and TRBJ1-1; 11 nucleotides line up with TRBD1. The CDR3 has 15 residues. Germline V gene lookup returns CDR1 SGHNT and CDR2 YYREEE (reference sequence). V shed 3 bases, J shed 5 bases, and the junction held 6 bases outside the gene matches.

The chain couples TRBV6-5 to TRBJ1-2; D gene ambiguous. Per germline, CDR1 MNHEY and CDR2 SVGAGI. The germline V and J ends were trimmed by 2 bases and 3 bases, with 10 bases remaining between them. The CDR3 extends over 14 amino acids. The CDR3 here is CASSYDPMDYGYTF. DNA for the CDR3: TGTGCCAGCAGTTACGATCCGATGGACTATGGCTACACCTTC.

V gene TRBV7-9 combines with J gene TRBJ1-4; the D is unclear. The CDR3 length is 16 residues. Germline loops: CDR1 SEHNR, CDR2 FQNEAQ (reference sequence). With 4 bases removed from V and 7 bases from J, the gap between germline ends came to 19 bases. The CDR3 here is CASSSIGGEFGEKLFF. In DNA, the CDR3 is TGTGCCAGCAGCTCCATAGGTGGGGAGTTCGGTGAAAAACTGTTTTTT. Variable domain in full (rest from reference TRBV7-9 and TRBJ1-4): DTGVSQNPRHKITKRGQNVTFRCDPISEHNRLYWYRQTLGQGPEFLTYFQNEAQLEKSRLLSDRFSAERPKGSFSTLEIQRTEQGDSAMYLCASSSIGGEFGEKLFFGSGTQLSVL.

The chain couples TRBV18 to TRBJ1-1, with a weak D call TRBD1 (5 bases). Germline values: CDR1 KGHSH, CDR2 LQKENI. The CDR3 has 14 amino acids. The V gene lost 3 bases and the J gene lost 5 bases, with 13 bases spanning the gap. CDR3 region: CASSPQGEGTEAFF. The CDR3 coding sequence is TGTGCCAGCTCACCCCAGGGAGAGGGAACTGAAGCTTTCTTT.

The CDR3 sequence: CASRPRAKDGGYTF. In nucleotides, the CDR3 is TGTGCCAGCAGGCCCCGGGCCAAGGACGGCGGCTACACCTTC. The chain combines TRBV28 with TRBJ1-2; unclear D gene. CDR1 and CDR2 from the germline V gene are MDHEN and SYDVKM. V was pared by 6 bases and J by 8 bases, with 19 bases between. CDR3 size: 14 residues.